This TCR beta chain was observed in a study of shared clonotypes between healthy human individuals. Study outcomes and limitations: Sharing of clonotypes among donors was expected to vary with sequencing depth. Larger richness was generally estimated for naive than memory subsets.

The CDR3 extends over 11 amino acids. V shed 4 bases and J shed 6 bases, with 7 bases lying between them. Germline assignment: CDR1 MNHEY and CDR2 SVGAGI. Concerning this clone itself: Its antigen is currently unknown. The same CDR3 arises from other DNA sequences in this sample as well.

Here immunoSEQ multiplex PCR was the method, and the copy in TCRdb shows in-frame clones only, minus some. The sample has more than 2 million clones; approximately 96% are singletons. V gene TRBV6-5 combines with J gene TRBJ2-7; D remains unclear. This clonotype originated in a man in his late teens or twenties in good health. Specimen: naive CD4+ T cells sorted from blood. Subset given: CD45RA+ positively selected. The CDR3 is CASSSEGEQYF. The DNA for the CDR3 is TGTGCCAGCAGTTCGGAAGGCGAGCAGTACTTC.